These 10 T cell receptor beta chains came from one sample sequenced in a study of CD8+CD57+ T cells in acquired aplastic anemia (dated by TCRdb to about 2018). The instrument given in TCRdb is Illumina HiSeq 2000. Genomic DNA served as template for TCR beta VDJ combination and CDR3 sequence profiling. TCRdb cleaned the public reads at Q25 with fastp, built clones with MiXCR and kept in-frame beta chains. Every distinct CDR3 protein forms one entry, paired with its most common genes and DNA. For this sample the table gives roughly 280,000 distinct CDR3 sequences, of which approximately 60% were detected only once. The ten largest clones capture roughly 1.2% of the sample. The patients picked for sequencing were ones in whom flow cytometry had shown an expansion of CD8+CD57+ cells. Sequenced: sorted CD4+, CD8+, or CD8+CD57+ T cells (not recorded which) from PBMCs. The receptors come from a human donor with aplastic anemia.

This rearrangement joins TRBV19 to TRBJ2-2; 8 nucleotides match TRBD1. The V gene's germline CDR1 is LNHDA and CDR2 SQIVND (reference sequence). This CDR3 contains 15 residues. V lost 5 bases, J lost 1 base, and 3 bases stayed unmatched. In DNA form, the CDR3 reads TGTGCCAGTAGTCCGGGGACAGGGAACACCGGGGAGCTGTTTTTT. As protein: CASSPGTGNTGELFF. The variable domain in full, with the rest retrieved from reference TRBV19 and TRBJ2-2, is DGGITQSPKYLFRKEGQNVTLSCEQNLNHDAMYWYRQDPGQGLRLIYYSQIVNDFQKGDIAEGYSVSREKKESFPLTVTSAQKNPTAFYLCASSPGTGNTGELFFGEGSRLTVL.

Details on this clonotype: A read error is likely, as this CDR3 ends without the conserved phenylalanine or tryptophan. Because the CDR3's place on the DNA is in doubt, the DNA is left out and the CDR3 is given as listed by TCRdb. The chain uses TRBV10-3 and TRBJ2-1; TRBD2, as called in the table, went unchecked against the DNA. The germline V gene encodes CDR1 ENHRY and CDR2 SYGVKD. The CDR3 is 8 residues long, ends included. CDR3 region: CAISTEPS.

Ten or more counts support this clonotype. The chain joins TRBV25-1 to TRBJ2-1; possible D gene TRBD2, 6 bases. This CDR3 region has 13 residues. Trimming stripped 6 bases from V and 7 bases from J, with 13 bases between. CDR1 is MGHDK, CDR2 SYGVNS, per germline. CDR3 region: CASRGGTLNEQFF. The CDR3 DNA reads as TGTGCCAGCAGGGGCGGGACCCTTAATGAGCAGTTCTTC.

This chain connects TRBV20-1 to TRBJ1-2, with D maybe TRBD1 (6 bases). Germline loops: CDR1 DFQATT, CDR2 SNEGSKA (reference sequence). The CDR3 is made up of 13 amino acids. CDR3 DNA sequence: TGCAGCTTTATGGGCGGGGGCCCAATAGACTACACCTTC. The encoded protein is CSFMGGGPIDYTF.

This clonotype has ten or more counts. The gene calls are TRBV24-1 and TRBJ2-2; 7 bases match TRBD1. With V trimmed by 11 bases and J by 1 base, 3 bases remained unmatched. CDR1 is KGHDR, CDR2 SFDVKD, per germline. The CDR3 consists of 13 residues. This CDR3 is CAIGTENTGELFF. CDR3 nucleotide sequence: TGTGCCATCGGGACAGAGAACACCGGGGAGCTGTTTTTT.

This clonotype occurred many times. V usage is TRBV6-5 and J usage is TRBJ1-2; 7 bases agree with TRBD1. Germline loops: CDR1 MNHEY, CDR2 SVGAGI. V lost 6 bases to trimming and J lost 3 bases; unmatched junction nucleotides: 19. This CDR3 region has 18 residues. DNA for the CDR3: TGTGCCAGCAGAGTTATAACCGGGACAGCGGTGGGGGACTATGGCTACACCTTC. This codes for CASRVITGTAVGDYGYTF.

Ten or more counts support this clonotype. The V and J genes are TRBV2 and TRBJ2-1; 8 bases are a match to TRBD2. Germline V gene data show CDR1 as SNHLY and CDR2 as FYNNEI. The J segment lost 2 bases and the V segment lost 5 bases, leaving 5 bases of the junction unmatched. There are 15 residues in the CDR3. CDR3 DNA sequence: TGTGCCAGCAGTCCGGATAGCGGGGCCTACAATGAGCAGTTCTTC. This translates into CASSPDSGAYNEQFF.

This chain connects TRBV25-1 to TRBJ1-1, with 10 bases lining up with TRBD1. V trimming: 5 bases; J trimming: 5 bases; junction bases outside the gene matches: 5. The CDR3 loop spans 14 amino acids. CDR1 and CDR2 (germline): MGHDK, SYGVNS. The CDR3 DNA reads as TGTGCCAGCAGTAAGACAGGGGGCACGACTGAAGCTTTCTTT. It yields the protein CASSKTGGTTEAFF.

The chain has TRBV20-1 and TRBJ1-4, with TRBD1 matching 7 bases. The J call is in doubt because the DNA end fits TRBJ2-2 better. Germline V gene sequence: CDR1 DFQATT, CDR2 SNEGSKA (reference sequence). The CDR3 is 12 residues long. The CDR3 protein is CSARQGDGELFF. CDR3 in DNA: TGCAGTGCGCGACAGGGTGACGGGGAGCTGTTTTTT.

This clonotype was recorded a few times. The chain joins TRBV7-9 to TRBJ2-5, with D possibly matching TRBD1 (5 bases). V lost 4 bases and J lost 1, with 10 bases in between. The CDR3 spans 14 residues. Germline CDR1 and CDR2: SEHNR and FQNEAQ (reference sequence). This CDR3 reads CASSSTEIQETQYF. CDR3 bases: TGTGCCAGCAGCTCGACAGAGATCCAAGAGACCCAGTACTTC. The full variable domain, rest sourced from reference TRBV7-9 and TRBJ2-5, is DTGVSQNPRHKITKRGQNVTFRCDPISEHNRLYWYRQTLGQGPEFLTYFQNEAQLEKSRLLSDRFSAERPKGSFSTLEIQRTEQGDSAMYLCASSSTEIQETQYFGPGTRLLVL.